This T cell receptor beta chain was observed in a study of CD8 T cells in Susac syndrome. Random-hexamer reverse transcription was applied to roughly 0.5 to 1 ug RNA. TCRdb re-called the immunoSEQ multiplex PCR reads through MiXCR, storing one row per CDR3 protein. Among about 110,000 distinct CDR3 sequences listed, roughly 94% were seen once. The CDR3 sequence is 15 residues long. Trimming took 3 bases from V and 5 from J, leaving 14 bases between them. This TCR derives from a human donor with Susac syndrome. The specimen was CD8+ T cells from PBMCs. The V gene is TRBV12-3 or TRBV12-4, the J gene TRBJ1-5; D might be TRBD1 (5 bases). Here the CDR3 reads CASSFFRQRDQPQHF. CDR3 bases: TGTGCCAGCAGTTTCTTCAGACAGCGAGATCAGCCCCAGCATTTT.